The entry that follows covers one TCR beta chain sequence. These data come from a study of shared clonotypes between healthy human individuals. This CDR3 is built from 16 residues. V was cut by 4 bases and J by 0 bases, with 13 bases left in between. From germline, CDR1 is SGHRS and CDR2 YFSETQ. Donors, healthy HIV-negative adults, lacked recent acute infections or vaccinations. It was into CD45RA+ naive and CD45RA-negative memory subsets that the CD4+ cells were split. TCRdb's table, derived via immunoSEQ multiplex PCR, lists solely in-frame clones and lacks some. The sample comprises roughly 500,000 clones, 95% to 97% of which are singletons, and approximately 0.06% rests with the top ten.

This TCR was sampled from a woman aged 25 to 39 in good health. The source material was naive CD4+ T cells sorted from blood. Indicated subset: CD45RA+ positively selected. V and J are TRBV5-1 and TRBJ2-2, with a possible D match to TRBD2 (5 bases). The CDR3 loop is CASSPGLAANTGELFF. CDR3 in DNA: TGCGCCAGCAGCCCCGGACTTGCAGCGAACACCGGGGAGCTGTTTTTT. Filled out from reference TRBV5-1 and TRBJ2-2, the complete variable domain reads KAGVTQTPRYLIKTRGQQVTLSCSPISGHRSVSWYQQTPGQGLQFLFEYFSETQRNKGNFPGRFSGRQFSNSRSEMNVSTLELGDSALYLCASSPGLAANTGELFFGEGSRLTVL.